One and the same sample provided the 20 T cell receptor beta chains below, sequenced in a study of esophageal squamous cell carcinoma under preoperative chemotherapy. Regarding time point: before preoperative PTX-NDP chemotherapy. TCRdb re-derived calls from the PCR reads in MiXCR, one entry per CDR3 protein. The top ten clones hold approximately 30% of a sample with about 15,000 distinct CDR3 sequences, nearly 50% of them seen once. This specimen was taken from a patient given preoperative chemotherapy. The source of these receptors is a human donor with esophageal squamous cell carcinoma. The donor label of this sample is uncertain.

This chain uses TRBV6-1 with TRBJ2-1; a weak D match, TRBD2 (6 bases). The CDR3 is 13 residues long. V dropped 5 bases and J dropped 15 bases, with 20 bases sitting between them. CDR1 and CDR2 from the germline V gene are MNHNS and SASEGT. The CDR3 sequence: CASSKLREARRFF. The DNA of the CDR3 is TGTGCCAGCAGTAAACTCAGGGAGGCCAGGCGGTTCTTC.

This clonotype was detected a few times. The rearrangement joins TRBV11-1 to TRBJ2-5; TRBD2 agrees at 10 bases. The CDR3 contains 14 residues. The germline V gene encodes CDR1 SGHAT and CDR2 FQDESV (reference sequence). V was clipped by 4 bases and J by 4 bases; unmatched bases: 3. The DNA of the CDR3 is TGTGCCAGCAGCTCTAGCGGGAGAGGAGAGACCCAGTACTTC. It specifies CASSSSGRGETQYF. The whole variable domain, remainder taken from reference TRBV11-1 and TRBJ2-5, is EAEVAQSPRYKITEKSQAVAFWCDPISGHATLYWYRQILGQGPELLVQFQDESVVDDSQLPKDRFSAERLKGVDSTLKIQPAELGDSAMYLCASSSSGRGETQYFGPGTRLLVL.

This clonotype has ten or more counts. The CDR3 sequence: CASSYYGVSSYNEQYF. The CDR3 coding sequence is TGTGCCAGCAGTTACTATGGGGTCAGCTCCTACAATGAGCAGTACTTC. The chain is built from TRBV6-5 and TRBJ2-1; D call uncertain. The J call may be mistaken, given a closer DNA end match to TRBJ2-7. Germline CDR1 MNHEY, CDR2 SVGAGI. The CDR3 is 16 residues long.

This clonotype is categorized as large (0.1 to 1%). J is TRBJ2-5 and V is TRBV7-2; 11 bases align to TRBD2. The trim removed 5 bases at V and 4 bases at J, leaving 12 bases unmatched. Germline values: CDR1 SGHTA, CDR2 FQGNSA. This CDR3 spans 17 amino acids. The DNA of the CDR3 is TGTGCCAGCAGCGACGTAGCGGGAGGGCTTCAAGGAGAGACCCAGTACTTC. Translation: CASSDVAGGLQGETQYF.

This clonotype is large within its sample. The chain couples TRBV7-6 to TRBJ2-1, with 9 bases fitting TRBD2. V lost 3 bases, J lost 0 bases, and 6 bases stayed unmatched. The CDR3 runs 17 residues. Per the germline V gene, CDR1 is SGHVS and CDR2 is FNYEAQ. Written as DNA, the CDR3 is TGTGCCAGCAGCTTCATAGCGGGAGAAAACTCCTACAATGAGCAGTTCTTC. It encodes CASSFIAGENSYNEQFF.

In DNA form, the CDR3 reads TGTGCCAGCAGCTACAGACTAGCGGGAGACTACGAGCAGTACTTC. This translates into CASSYRLAGDYEQYF. The chain uses TRBV11-3 and TRBJ2-7; 12 bases align to TRBD2. This CDR3 is 15 amino acids long. Germline-derived CDR1 and CDR2 are SGHNT and YENEEA. The J segment lost 3 bases and the V segment lost 4 bases, leaving 4 bases of the junction unmatched.

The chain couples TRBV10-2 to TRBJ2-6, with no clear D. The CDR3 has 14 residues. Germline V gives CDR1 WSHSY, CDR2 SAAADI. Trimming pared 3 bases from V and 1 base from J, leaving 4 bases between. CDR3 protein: CASSEASGANVLTF. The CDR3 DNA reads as TGCGCCAGCAGTGAAGCTTCTGGGGCCAACGTCCTGACTTTC.

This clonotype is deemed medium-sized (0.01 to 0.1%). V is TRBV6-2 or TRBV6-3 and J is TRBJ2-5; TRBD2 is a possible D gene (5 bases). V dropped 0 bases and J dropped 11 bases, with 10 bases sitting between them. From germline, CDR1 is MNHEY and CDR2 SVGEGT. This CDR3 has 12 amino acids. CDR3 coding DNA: TGTGCCAGCAGTTACTCCTCCGGGGAGCAGTACTTC. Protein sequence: CASSYSSGEQYF.

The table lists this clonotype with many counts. The CDR3 nucleotides are TGTGCCAGCAGCCCTCAGGGGATCTCCTACGAGCAGTACTTC. Protein sequence: CASSPQGISYEQYF. This rearrangement joins TRBV7-6 to TRBJ2-7; maybe TRBD1 (6 bases). The CDR3 has 14 residues. In germline, CDR1 is SGHVS, CDR2 FNYEAQ. Trimming left V 5 bases short and J 0 bases short, with 11 bases between.

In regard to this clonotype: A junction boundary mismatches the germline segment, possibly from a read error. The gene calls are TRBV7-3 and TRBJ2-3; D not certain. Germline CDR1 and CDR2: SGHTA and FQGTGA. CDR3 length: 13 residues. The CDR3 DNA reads TGTGCCAGCAGCCGCCGCGACCCAGAGACGCAGTATTTT. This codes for CASSRRDPETQYF.

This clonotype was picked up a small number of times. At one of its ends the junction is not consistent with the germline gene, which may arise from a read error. Written as DNA, the CDR3 is TGTGCTAGTGTTCCCCCGGGACTAGCGGGAGATGCGCAGTATTTT. Translation gives CASVPPGLAGDAQYF. The chain employs TRBV12-5 and TRBJ2-3; 14 nucleotides match TRBD2. The germline V gene has CDR1 LGHNT and CDR2 FRNRAP. The CDR3 sequence is 15 residues long.

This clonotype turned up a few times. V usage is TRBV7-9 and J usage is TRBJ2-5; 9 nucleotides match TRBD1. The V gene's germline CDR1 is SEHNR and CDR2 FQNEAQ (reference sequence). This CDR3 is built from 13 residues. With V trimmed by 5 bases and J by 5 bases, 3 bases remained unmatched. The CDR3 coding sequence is TGTGCCAGCAGCACTGGACAGGGGGAGACCCAGTACTTC. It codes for CASSTGQGETQYF.

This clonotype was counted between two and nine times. The CDR3 DNA sequence: TGCAGTGCTAGAGAGATCGGAGAGACCCAGTACTTC. Amino acid sequence: CSAREIGETQYF. The chain links TRBV20-1 to TRBJ2-5; D ambiguous. Germline lookup yields CDR1 DFQATT and CDR2 SNEGSKA (reference sequence). This CDR3 spans 12 amino acids. The germline V and J ends were trimmed by 0 bases and 4 bases, with 6 bases remaining between them.

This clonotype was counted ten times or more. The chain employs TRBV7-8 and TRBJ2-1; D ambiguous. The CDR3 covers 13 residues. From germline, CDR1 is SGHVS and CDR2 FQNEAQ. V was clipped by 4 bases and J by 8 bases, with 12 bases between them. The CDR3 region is CASSSLDRDEQFF. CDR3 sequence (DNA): TGTGCCAGCAGCTCCCTTGACCGGGATGAGCAGTTCTTC. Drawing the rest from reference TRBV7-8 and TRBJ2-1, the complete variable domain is GAGVSQSPRYKVAKRGQDVALRCDPISGHVSLFWYQQALGQGPEFLTYFQNEAQLDKSGLPSDRFFAERPEGSVSTLKIQRTQQEDSAVYLCASSSLDRDEQFFGPGTRLTVL.

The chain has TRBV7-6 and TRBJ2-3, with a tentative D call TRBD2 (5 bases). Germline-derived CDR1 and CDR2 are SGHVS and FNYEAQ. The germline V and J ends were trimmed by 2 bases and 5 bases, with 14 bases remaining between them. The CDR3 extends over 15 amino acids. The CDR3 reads CASSLSVPAGDTQYF. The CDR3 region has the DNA TGTGCCAGCAGCTTATCGGTCCCCGCGGGAGATACGCAGTATTTT.

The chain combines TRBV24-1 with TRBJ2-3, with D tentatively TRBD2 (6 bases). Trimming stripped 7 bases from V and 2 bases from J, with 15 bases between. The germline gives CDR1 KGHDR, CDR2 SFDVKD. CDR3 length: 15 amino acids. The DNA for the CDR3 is TGTGCCACCAGCAGCGATGGAGGGCCCACAGATACGCAGTATTTT. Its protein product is CATSSDGGPTDTQYF.

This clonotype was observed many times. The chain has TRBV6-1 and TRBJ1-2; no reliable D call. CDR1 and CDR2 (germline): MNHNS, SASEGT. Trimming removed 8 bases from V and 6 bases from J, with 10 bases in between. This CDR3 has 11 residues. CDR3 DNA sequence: TGTGCCAGCGGGTATAGCGATGGCTACACCTTC. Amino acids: CASGYSDGYTF.

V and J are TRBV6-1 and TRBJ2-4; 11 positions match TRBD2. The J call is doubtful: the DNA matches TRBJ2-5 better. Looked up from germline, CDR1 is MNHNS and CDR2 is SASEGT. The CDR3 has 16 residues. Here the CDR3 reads CASSEVAGGPPETQYF. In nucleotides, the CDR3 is TGTGCCAGCAGTGAAGTAGCGGGAGGGCCTCCAGAGACCCAGTACTTC.

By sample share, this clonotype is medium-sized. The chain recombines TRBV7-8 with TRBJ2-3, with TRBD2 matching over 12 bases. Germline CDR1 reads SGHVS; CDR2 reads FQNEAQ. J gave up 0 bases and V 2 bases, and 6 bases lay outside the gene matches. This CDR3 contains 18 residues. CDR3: CASSLTLAGGTSTDTQYF. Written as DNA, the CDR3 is TGTGCCAGCAGCTTAACACTAGCGGGAGGAACTAGCACAGATACGCAGTATTTT.

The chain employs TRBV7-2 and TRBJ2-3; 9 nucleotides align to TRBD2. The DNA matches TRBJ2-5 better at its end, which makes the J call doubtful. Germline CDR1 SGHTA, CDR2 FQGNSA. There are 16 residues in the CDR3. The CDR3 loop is CASSFQGPSGKETQYF. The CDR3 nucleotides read TGTGCCAGCAGCTTTCAAGGTCCTAGCGGGAAAGAGACCCAGTACTTC.